The 7 T cell receptor beta chains reported below all come from one sample, sequenced in a study of blood T cell repertoires in COVID-19 (dated by TCRdb to about 2020). The library relied on the immunoSEQ multiplex PCR assay. The immuneACCESS repertoire file appears here via TCRdb, limited to in-frame rearrangements. These files lack a portion of the clones; in checked studies, under half of the deficit traces to unresolved V genes, and the cause of the others is not known. The sample records more than 90,000 clones, roughly 86% of which are singletons. Clones ranked in the top ten supply 4% to 5.5% of the sample. The specimen was peripheral blood. The origin of the receptors is a man aged 35-49 years with acute or convalescent COVID-19.

The chain couples TRBV27 to TRBJ2-4, with D perhaps TRBD2 (5 bases). Trimming took off 7 bases at V and 10 bases at J, with 20 bases between the two ends. Germline V lookup: CDR1 MNHEY, CDR2 SMNVEV (reference sequence). The CDR3 loop spans 14 amino acids. The CDR3 sequence: CASIKTTTGNIQYF. The CDR3 bases are TGTGCCAGCATAAAAACTACGACGGGAAATATTCAGTACTTC.

This chain uses TRBV5-6 with TRBJ2-5; 8 bases agree with TRBD2. CDR1 and CDR2 (germline): SGHDT, YYEEEE. CDR3 length: 17 residues. With 5 bases clipped from V and 2 bases from J, the junction kept 14 bases outside the gene matches. The CDR3 reads CASSPSGSGFGQETQYF. The CDR3 DNA is TGTGCCAGCAGTCCAAGCGGGAGCGGCTTCGGGCAAGAGACCCAGTACTTC.

The table lists this clone with a count of one. The gene calls are TRBV30 and TRBJ1-3; perhaps TRBD1 as D (5 bases). CDR3 length equals 14 residues. The germline V gene has CDR1 GTSNPN and CDR2 SVGIG (reference sequence). V was clipped by 3 bases and J by 1 base, with 10 bases between them. The CDR3 DNA is TGTGCCTGGAGAGGAGACAGTTCTGGAAACACCATATATTTT. This codes for CAWRGDSSGNTIYF.

The J gene is TRBJ2-7, the V gene TRBV3-1 (or the pseudogene TRBV3-2); D remains unclear. The CDR3 is made up of 12 amino acids. Trimming removed 0 bases at V and 4 bases at J, with 4 bases between. CDR1 and CDR2 (germline): LGHDT, YNNKEL (reference sequence). Here the CDR3 DNA reads TGTGCCAGCAGCCAAGATCTTTACGAGCAGTACTTC. It specifies CASSQDLYEQYF.

This clone was seen a few times. V gene TRBV30 combines with J gene TRBJ1-2; D is uncertain. The length of the CDR3 is 11 residues. CDR1 is GTSNPN, CDR2 SVGIG, per germline (reference sequence). V lost 8 bases and J lost 2, with 9 bases in between. CDR3 protein: CAHGANYGYTF. The CDR3 DNA is TGTGCCCATGGAGCCAACTATGGCTACACCTTC. The full variable domain, in which reference TRBV30 and TRBJ1-2 provide the parts outside the CDR3, is SQTIHQWPATLVQPVGSPLSLECTVEGTSNPNLYWYRQAAGRGLQLLFYSVGIGQISSEVPQNLSASRPQDRQFILSSKKLLLSDSGFYLCAHGANYGYTFGSGTRLTVV.

This clone was found a few times. The genes are TRBV6-2 or TRBV6-3 and TRBJ2-2, with D possibly matching TRBD2 (5 bases). Germline CDR1 and CDR2: MNHEY and SVGEGT. The CDR3 length is 15 residues. V gave up 3 bases and J gave up 3 bases, with 11 bases separating them. The CDR3: CASSYDGLDTGELFF. CDR3 DNA sequence: TGTGCCAGCAGTTATGACGGACTGGACACCGGGGAGCTGTTTTTT.

The CDR3: CASMEGDRTDTQYF. Written as DNA, the CDR3 is TGCGCCAGCATGGAGGGAGACCGCACAGATACGCAGTATTTT. The rearrangement joins TRBV5-1 to TRBJ2-3, with a possible D match to TRBD2 (6 bases). The germline CDR1 and CDR2 sequences are SGHRS and YFSETQ. V was clipped by 6 bases and J by 1 base, with 12 bases between them. The CDR3 is 14 residues long.